This T cell receptor beta chain appears in the sequencing data of a study of blood T cells in healthy people across ages. A second PCR, run for about 7 to 11 cycles, used a sample-barcoded 5' primer plus a J-beta primer mix. The template-switch adaptor, which had 12 random nucleotides, put a tag on each cDNA molecule. TCRdb reanalysed the 5' RACE reads using MiXCR and keeps one entry per CDR3 protein. This sample carries some 1.7 million distinct CDR3 sequences, about 30% of them seen once, and the ten largest clones take 7.7%. V lost 1 base to trimming and J lost 3 bases; unmatched junction nucleotides: 7. CDR3 length: 17 residues. The germline V gene has CDR1 SGHTS and CDR2 YDEGEE. A minimum of 7 million PBMCs was isolated per sample. This clonotype was seen only a few times.

The gene calls are TRBV5-8 and TRBJ2-1; 10 nucleotides align to TRBD2. Sequencing used blood. This receptor was obtained from a woman aged 25 to 45 in good health. The CDR3 DNA sequence: TGTGCCAGCAGCTTGTGGCTAGCGGGAGATCTCTACAATGAGCAGTTCTTC. Encoded protein: CASSLWLAGDLYNEQFF.